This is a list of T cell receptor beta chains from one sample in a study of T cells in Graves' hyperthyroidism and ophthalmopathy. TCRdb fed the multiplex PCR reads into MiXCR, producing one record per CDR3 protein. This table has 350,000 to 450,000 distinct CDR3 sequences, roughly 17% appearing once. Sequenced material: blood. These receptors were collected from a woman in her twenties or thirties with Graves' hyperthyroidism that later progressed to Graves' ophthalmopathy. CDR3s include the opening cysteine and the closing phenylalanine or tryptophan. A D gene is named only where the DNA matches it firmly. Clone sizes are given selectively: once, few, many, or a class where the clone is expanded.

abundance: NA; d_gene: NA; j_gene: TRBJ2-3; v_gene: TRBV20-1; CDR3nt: TGCAGTGCCCCACGACAGGGACTGGGAGATACGCAGTATTTT; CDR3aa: CSAPRQGLGDTQYF
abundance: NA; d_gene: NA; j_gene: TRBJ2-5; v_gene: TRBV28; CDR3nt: TGTGCCAGCAGTTTTCAGGGGTTTGTTAGGGAGACCCAGTACTTC; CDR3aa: CASSFQGFVRETQYF
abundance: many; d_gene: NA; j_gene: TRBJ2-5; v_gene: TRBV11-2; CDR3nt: TGTGCCAGCAGCTTAAACGAGGAGACCCAGTACTTC; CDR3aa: CASSLNEETQYF
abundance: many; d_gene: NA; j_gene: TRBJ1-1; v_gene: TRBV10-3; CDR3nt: TGTGCCACCGCGGGGGGGAACACTGAAGCTTTCTTT; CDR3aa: CATAGGNTEAFF
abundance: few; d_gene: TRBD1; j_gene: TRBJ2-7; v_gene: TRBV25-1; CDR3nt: TGTGCCAGCAGTGAATTCACGGACAGGGGGTCCCACGAGCAGTACTTC; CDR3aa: CASSEFTDRGSHEQYF
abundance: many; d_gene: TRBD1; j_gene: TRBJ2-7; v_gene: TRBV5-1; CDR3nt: TGCGCCAGCAGCCCAGGACAGGGGGCTCAGTACGAGCAGTACTTC; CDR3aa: CASSPGQGAQYEQYF
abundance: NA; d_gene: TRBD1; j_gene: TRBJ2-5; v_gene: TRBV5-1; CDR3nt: TGCGCCAGCAGCTTGCTATCCCTCTTCACAGGGGAAGAGACCCAGTACTTC; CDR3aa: CASSLLSLFTGEETQYF
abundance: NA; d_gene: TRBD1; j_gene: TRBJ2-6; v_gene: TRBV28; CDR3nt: TGTGCCAGCAGCCAAGCCGGGACAGGGGGCGCGGTGGGCTTTGGGGCCAACGTCCTGACTTTC; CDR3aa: CASSQAGTGGAVGFGANVLTF
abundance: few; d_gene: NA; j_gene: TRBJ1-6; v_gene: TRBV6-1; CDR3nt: TGTGCCAGCAGTGAAGCGGAGGGCTCAAATTCACCCCTCCACTTT; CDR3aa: CASSEAEGSNSPLHF
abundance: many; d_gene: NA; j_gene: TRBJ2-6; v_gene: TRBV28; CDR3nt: TGTGCCAGCAGGCAGGACGGCGTTCTGGAGGCCAACGTCCTGACTTTC; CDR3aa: CASRQDGVLEANVLTF
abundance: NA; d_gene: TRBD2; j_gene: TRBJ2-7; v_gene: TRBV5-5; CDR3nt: TGTGCCAGCAGCCCTGGACGGGGGGGGCCGTTTGACTACGAGCAGTACTTC; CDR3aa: CASSPGRGGPFDYEQYF
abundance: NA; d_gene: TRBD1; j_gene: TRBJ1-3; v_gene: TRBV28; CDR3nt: TGTGCCAGCAGTGAAACAGGGGGTAGAAACAACATATATTTT; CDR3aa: CASSETGGRNNIYF
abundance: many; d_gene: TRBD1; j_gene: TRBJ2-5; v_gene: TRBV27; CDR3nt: TGTGCCAGCAGTTCCCTCCCGGGACAGGGGGAAGAGACCCAGTACTTC; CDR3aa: CASSSLPGQGEETQYF
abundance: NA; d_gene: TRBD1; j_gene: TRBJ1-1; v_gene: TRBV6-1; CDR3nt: TGTGCCAGCAGAGATTCGGGACAGGGTCCTGAAGCTTTCTTT; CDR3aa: CASRDSGQGPEAFF
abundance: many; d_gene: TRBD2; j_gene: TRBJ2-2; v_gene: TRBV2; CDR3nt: TGTGCCAGCAGTTTCGGACTAGCGACCACCGGGGAGCTGTTTTTT; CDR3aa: CASSFGLATTGELFF
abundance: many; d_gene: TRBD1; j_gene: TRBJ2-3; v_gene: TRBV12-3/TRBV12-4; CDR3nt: TGTGCCAGCAGTTCAGGGGGAAATACGCAGTATTTT; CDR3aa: CASSSGGNTQYF
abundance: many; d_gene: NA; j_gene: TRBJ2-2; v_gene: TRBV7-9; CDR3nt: TGTGCCAGCAGCCCAGCGGTCGGGTCCCCCGGGGAGCTGTTTTTT; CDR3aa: CASSPAVGSPGELFF
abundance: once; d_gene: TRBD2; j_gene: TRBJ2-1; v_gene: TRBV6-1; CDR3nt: TGTGCCAGCAGTGATGGGACTAGCGGGCTTCCGGATAATGAGCAGTTCTTC; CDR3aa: CASSDGTSGLPDNEQFF
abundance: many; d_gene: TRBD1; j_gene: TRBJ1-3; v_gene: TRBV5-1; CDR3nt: TGCGCCAGCAGCCACCGGGACAGAGGTCTGGACACCATATATTTT; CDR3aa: CASSHRDRGLDTIYF
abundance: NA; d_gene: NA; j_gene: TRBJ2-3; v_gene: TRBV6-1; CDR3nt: TGTGCCAGCGGGAACGGGGCGGGAAGCACAGATACGCAGTATTTT; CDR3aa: CASGNGAGSTDTQYF
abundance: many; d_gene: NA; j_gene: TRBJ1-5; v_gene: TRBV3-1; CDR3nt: TGTGCCAGCAGCCAACAGGGGCCCAATCAGCCCCAGCATTTT; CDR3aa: CASSQQGPNQPQHF
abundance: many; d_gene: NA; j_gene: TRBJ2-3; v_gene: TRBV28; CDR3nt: TGTGCCACTTCCGAGGAGGGTTCTTATCAAGATACGCAGTATTTT; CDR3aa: CATSEEGSYQDTQYF
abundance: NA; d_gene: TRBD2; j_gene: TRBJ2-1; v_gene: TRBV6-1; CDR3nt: TGTGCCAGCAGTACCGGGAGGTGGATCGCCGTTGAGCAGTTCTTC; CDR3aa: CASSTGRWIAVEQFF
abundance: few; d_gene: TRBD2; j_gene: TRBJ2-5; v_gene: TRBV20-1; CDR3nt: TGCAGTGCTGTAGCTAGCGGGGGGCGGGGCTGGGAGACCCAGTACTTC; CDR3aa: CSAVASGGRGWETQYF
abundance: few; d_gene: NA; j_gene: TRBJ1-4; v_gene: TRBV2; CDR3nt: TGTGCCAGCAGCCGACAGAGTTCAAATGAAAAACTGTTTTTT; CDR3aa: CASSRQSSNEKLFF
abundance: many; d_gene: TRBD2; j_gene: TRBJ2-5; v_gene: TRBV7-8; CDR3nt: TGTGCCAGCAGCGCGAGGACTAGCGGGGACCAAGAGACCCAATACTTC; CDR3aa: CASSARTSGDQETQYF
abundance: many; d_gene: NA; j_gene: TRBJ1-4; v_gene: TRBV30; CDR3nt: TGTGCCTGGAGTGTTGCTAATGAAAAACTGTTTTTT; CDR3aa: CAWSVANEKLFF
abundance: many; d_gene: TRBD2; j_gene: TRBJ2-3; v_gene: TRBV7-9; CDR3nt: TGTGCCAGCAGCCCTCCCACGTCGCTCCCCCGCGGGGGGGCGGGTACGCAGTATTTT; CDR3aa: CASSPPTSLPRGGAGTQYF